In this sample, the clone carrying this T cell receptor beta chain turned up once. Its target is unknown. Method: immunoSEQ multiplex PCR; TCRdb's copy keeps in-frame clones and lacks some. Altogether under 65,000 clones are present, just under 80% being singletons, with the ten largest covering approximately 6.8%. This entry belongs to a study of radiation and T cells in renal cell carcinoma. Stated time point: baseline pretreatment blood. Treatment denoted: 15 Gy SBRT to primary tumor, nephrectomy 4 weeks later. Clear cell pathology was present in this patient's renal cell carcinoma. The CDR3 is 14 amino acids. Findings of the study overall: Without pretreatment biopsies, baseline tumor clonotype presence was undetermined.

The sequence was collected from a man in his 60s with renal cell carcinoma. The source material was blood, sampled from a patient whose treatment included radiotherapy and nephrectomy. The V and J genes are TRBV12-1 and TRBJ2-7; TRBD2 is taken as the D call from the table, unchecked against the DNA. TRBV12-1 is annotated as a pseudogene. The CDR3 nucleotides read TGTGCCAGCAGCCCCGACCGGGAAGGCTACGAGCAGTACTTC. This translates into CASSPDREGYEQYF.